The 19 T cell receptor beta chains presented below share a single source sample, sequenced in a study of T cells in Graves' hyperthyroidism and ophthalmopathy. TCR beta CDR3 sequences were amplified from RNA transcripts. With the HTBI primer set, the TCR CDR3 went through a first round of RT-PCR. TCRdb re-derived calls from the multiplex PCR reads in MiXCR, one entry per CDR3 protein. The sample has around 190,000 distinct CDR3 sequences; about 17% are singletons. The sequenced material came from blood. These receptors all come from a woman between 45 and 60 years old with Graves' hyperthyroidism.

This clonotype was detected many times. The chain combines TRBV30 with TRBJ2-5; no clear D. Germline loops: CDR1 GTSNPN, CDR2 SVGIG (reference sequence). This CDR3 comprises 10 residues. Deletions cut 1 base from V and 3 bases from J, with 0 bases between. The CDR3 region has the DNA TGTGCCTGGAGTGAAGAGACCCAGTACTTC. Translated, it gives CAWSEETQYF.

In this sample, this clonotype turned up a few times. The chain employs TRBV14 and TRBJ2-7; 7 bases map to TRBD1. Germline V gene data show CDR1 as SGHDN and CDR2 as FVKESK. Trimming at V came to 1 base and at J to 0 bases, leaving 3 bases not matched to a gene. The CDR3 is 15 residues long. CDR3: CASSQVQGHSYEQYF. DNA for the CDR3: TGTGCCAGCAGCCAAGTACAGGGGCACTCCTACGAGCAGTACTTC.

Only a few counts were recorded for this clonotype. The chain has TRBV15 and TRBJ1-1; D is uncertain. Germline V gives CDR1 LNHNV, CDR2 YYDKDF (reference sequence). CDR3 size: 14 residues. The V end lost 5 bases, the J end lost 1 base, and 11 bases lay between the germline ends. The CDR3 is CATSDQIENTEAFF. The CDR3 DNA is TGTGCCACCAGCGACCAGATAGAGAACACTGAAGCTTTCTTT.

This clonotype was picked up many times. The chain carries TRBV7-9 and TRBJ1-2, with 10 bases that match TRBD1. CDR3 length: 15 residues. Looked up from germline, CDR1 is SEHNR and CDR2 is FQNEAQ (reference sequence). V was pared by 8 bases and J by 4 bases, with 10 bases of the junction left unmatched. The CDR3 region is CASGTGTGDVYGYTF. Here the CDR3 DNA reads TGTGCCAGCGGTACCGGGACAGGGGATGTCTATGGCTACACCTTC.

This clonotype occurred a few times. CDR3 protein: CASIKADRGFIGELFF. DNA for the CDR3: TGTGCCAGTATCAAAGCCGACAGGGGATTTATAGGGGAGCTGTTTTTT. The chain recombines TRBV19 with TRBJ2-2, with 8 bases identical to TRBD1. V trimming: 7 bases; J trimming: 8 bases; junction bases outside the gene matches: 15. From germline, CDR1 is LNHDA and CDR2 SQIVND (reference sequence). This CDR3 has 16 residues.

This clonotype was picked up many times. The chain joins TRBV7-2 to TRBJ2-3, with 12 bases fitting TRBD2. With V trimmed by 3 bases and J by 3 bases, 7 bases remained unmatched. Germline CDR1 and CDR2: SGHTA and FQGNSA. CDR3 length equals 17 residues. CDR3 sequence reads: CASSFPSGRALTDTQYF. In DNA form, the CDR3 reads TGTGCCAGCAGCTTCCCTAGCGGGAGGGCCTTGACAGATACGCAGTATTTT.

This clonotype has a count of ten or more. This rearrangement joins TRBV12-3 or TRBV12-4 to TRBJ1-1; tentatively, D is TRBD1 (6 bases). Trimming pared 2 bases from V and 4 bases from J, leaving 17 bases between. The CDR3 loop spans 16 amino acids. CDR3 sequence reads: CASSLLGALSVTEAFF. The DNA of the CDR3 is TGTGCCAGCAGTTTACTGGGGGCGCTGAGTGTCACTGAAGCTTTCTTT.

The V and J genes are TRBV3-1 and TRBJ2-6; D possibly corresponds to TRBD2 (6 bases). CDR3 length equals 18 residues. The V gene lost 4 bases and the J gene lost 0 bases, with 16 bases spanning the gap. Germline CDR1 reads LGHDT; CDR2 reads YNNKEL (reference sequence). The CDR3 here is CASSRGLPMSSGANVLTF. The CDR3 DNA is TGTGCCAGCAGCCGGGGACTTCCGATGAGCTCTGGGGCCAACGTCCTGACTTTC. The variable domain in full, with the rest retrieved from reference TRBV3-1 and TRBJ2-6, is DTAVSQTPKYLVTQMGNDKSIKCEQNLGHDTMYWYKQDSKKFLKIMFSYNNKELIINETVPNRFSPKSPDKAHLNLHINSLELGDSAVYFCASSRGLPMSSGANVLTFGAGSRLTVL.

This clonotype is termed medium-sized (0.01 to 0.1%). The chain has TRBV11-2 and TRBJ2-1, with 8 bases lining up with TRBD2. The CDR3 is made up of 15 amino acids. Germline CDR1 SGHAT, CDR2 FQNNGV. V lost 1 base and J lost 5; bases outside the gene matches: 4. Written as DNA, the CDR3 is TGTGCCAGCAGCTTAGGGGCGGGAGGAAACAATGAGCAGTTCTTC. Translating it yields CASSLGAGGNNEQFF. Drawing the rest from reference TRBV11-2 and TRBJ2-1, the complete variable domain is EAGVAQSPRYKIIEKRQSVAFWCNPISGHATLYWYQQILGQGPKLLIQFQNNGVVDDSQLPKDRFSAERLKGVDSTLKIQPAKLEDSAVYLCASSLGAGGNNEQFFGPGTRLTVL.

Ten or more counts support this clonotype. This chain uses TRBV3-1 with TRBJ2-2; D is unclear. The CDR3 extends over 13 amino acids. Germline values: CDR1 LGHDT, CDR2 YNNKEL (reference sequence). V was shortened by 4 bases and J by 8 bases, with 11 bases between the two germline ends. CDR3 residues: CASSLFTKGELFF. In DNA, the CDR3 is TGTGCCAGCAGCCTTTTCACGAAAGGGGAGCTGTTTTTT.

This clonotype was counted only a few times. The rearrangement uses TRBV11-3 and TRBJ2-7, with D possibly matching TRBD2 (6 bases). CDR1 and CDR2 (germline): SGHNT, YENEEA. V was pared by 5 bases and J by 7 bases, with 24 bases between. The CDR3 is made up of 16 amino acids. The CDR3 here is CASSVAVGRTAGEQYF. For the CDR3, the DNA is TGTGCCAGCAGCGTAGCGGTGGGACGAACCGCGGGAGAGCAGTACTTC.

This clonotype was observed at least ten times. The rearrangement joins TRBV24-1 to TRBJ2-1, with D perhaps matching TRBD1 or TRBD2 (5 bases each). The V gene lost 3 bases and the J gene lost 10 bases, with 18 bases spanning the gap. Germline values: CDR1 KGHDR, CDR2 SFDVKD. The CDR3 spans 15 residues. CDR3 nucleotide sequence: TGTGCCACCAGTGATCTCGGGACCCAGACATGGGAGCAGTTCTTC. Translated, it gives CATSDLGTQTWEQFF.

There are many counts of this clonotype. The rearrangement links TRBV12-5 to TRBJ1-5; 9 bases match TRBD1. The CDR3 extends over 21 amino acids. From germline, CDR1 is LGHNT and CDR2 FRNRAP. J lost 0 bases, V lost 6 bases, and 21 bases had no gene match. Written as DNA, the CDR3 is TGTGCTAGTGGCCGGCTCCGCGACCGGGACAGGGCACGATATAGCAATCAGCCCCAGCATTTT. Amino acid sequence: CASGRLRDRDRARYSNQPQHF.

This clonotype was observed many times. V and J are TRBV11-1 and TRBJ2-3, with 14 bases identical to TRBD2. Per the germline V gene, CDR1 is SGHAT and CDR2 is FQDESV (reference sequence). V lost 3 bases, J lost 8 bases, and 7 bases stayed unmatched. The length of the CDR3 is 16 residues. Here the CDR3 reads CASSLGLAGDEITQYF. CDR3 DNA sequence: TGTGCCAGCAGCTTGGGACTAGCGGGAGATGAGATTACGCAGTATTTT.

This clonotype was recorded a few times. The chain joins TRBV11-2 to TRBJ2-6, with a possible D match to TRBD1 (5 bases). The CDR3 is 17 amino acids. The germline V gene encodes CDR1 SGHAT and CDR2 FQNNGV. With 3 bases removed from V and 6 bases from J, the gap between germline ends came to 18 bases. The CDR3 reads CASSLGRARIEANVLTF. CDR3 bases: TGTGCCAGCAGCTTGGGCAGGGCCCGTATTGAGGCCAACGTCCTGACTTTC. The entire variable domain, with the rest obtained from reference TRBV11-2 and TRBJ2-6, is as follows: EAGVAQSPRYKIIEKRQSVAFWCNPISGHATLYWYQQILGQGPKLLIQFQNNGVVDDSQLPKDRFSAERLKGVDSTLKIQPAKLEDSAVYLCASSLGRARIEANVLTFGAGSRLTVL.

This clonotype was seen repeatedly, ten times or more. CDR3 nucleotide sequence: TGTGCCAGCATGATAGCAGGGGGCAATCAGCCCCAGCATTTT. Protein: CASMIAGGNQPQHF. The chain carries TRBV12-3 or TRBV12-4 and TRBJ1-5; possibly TRBD1 for D (6 bases). V was trimmed by 7 bases and J by 2 bases, leaving 12 bases between them. CDR3 length: 14 amino acids.

The chain is built from TRBV19 and TRBJ1-1, with TRBD1 identical over 7 bases. The CDR3 length is 13 residues. The V gene's germline CDR1 is LNHDA and CDR2 SQIVND (reference sequence). V gave up 7 bases and J gave up 3 bases; unmatched junction bases: 5. The DNA for the CDR3 is TGTGCCAGTAAGCACAGGGGCTACACTGAAGCTTTCTTT. Translation gives CASKHRGYTEAFF.

This clonotype was counted at least ten times. The chain links TRBV29-1 to TRBJ2-7; perhaps TRBD2 as D (5 bases). V was trimmed by 4 bases and J by 5 bases, leaving 18 bases between them. Per germline, CDR1 SQVTM and CDR2 ANQGSEA. The CDR3 extends over 14 amino acids. The CDR3 here is CSVAAALGGHEQYF. The DNA of the CDR3 is TGCAGCGTTGCCGCGGCGCTCGGAGGTCACGAGCAGTACTTC.

This clonotype has a count of ten or more. DNA for the CDR3: TGCGCCAGCAGCCAAGAAGAGACTAGCGGGGGATACGAGCAGTACTTC. This encodes CASSQEETSGGYEQYF. The genes are TRBV4-1 and TRBJ2-7; TRBD2 matches 12 bases. Germline V gene lookup returns CDR1 MGHRA and CDR2 YSYEKL. V lost 0 bases to trimming and J lost 4 bases; unmatched junction nucleotides: 4. The CDR3 runs 16 residues.